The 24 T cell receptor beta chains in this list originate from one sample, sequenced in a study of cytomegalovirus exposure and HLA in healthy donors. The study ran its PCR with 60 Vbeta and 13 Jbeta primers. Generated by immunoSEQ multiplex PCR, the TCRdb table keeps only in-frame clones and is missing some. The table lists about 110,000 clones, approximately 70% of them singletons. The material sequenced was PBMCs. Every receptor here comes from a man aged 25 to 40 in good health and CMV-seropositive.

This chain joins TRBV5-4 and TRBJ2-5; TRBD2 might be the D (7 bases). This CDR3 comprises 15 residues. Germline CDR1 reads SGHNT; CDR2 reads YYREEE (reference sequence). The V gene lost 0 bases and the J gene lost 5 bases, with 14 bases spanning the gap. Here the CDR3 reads CASSLAGGRGETQYF. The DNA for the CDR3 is TGTGCCAGCAGCTTGGCGGGGGGCCGCGGGGAGACCCAGTACTTC.

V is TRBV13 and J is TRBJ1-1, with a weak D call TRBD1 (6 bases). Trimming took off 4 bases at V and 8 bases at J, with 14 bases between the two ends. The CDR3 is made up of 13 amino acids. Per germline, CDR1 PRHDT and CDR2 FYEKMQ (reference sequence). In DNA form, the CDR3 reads TGTGCCAGCAGCTCACAGGGATCCAGCGAAGCTTTCTTT. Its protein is CASSSQGSSEAFF. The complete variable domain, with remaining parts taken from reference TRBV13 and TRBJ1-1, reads AAGVIQSPRHLIKEKRETATLKCYPIPRHDTVYWYQQGPGQDPQFLISFYEKMQSDKGSIPDRFSAQQFSDYHSELNMSSLELGDSALYFCASSSQGSSEAFFGQGTRLTVV.

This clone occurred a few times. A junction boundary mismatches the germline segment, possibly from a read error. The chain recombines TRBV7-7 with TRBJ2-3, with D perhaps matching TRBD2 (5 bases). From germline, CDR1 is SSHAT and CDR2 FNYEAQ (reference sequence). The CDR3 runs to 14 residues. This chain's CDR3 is CASSLDYHTDTQYF. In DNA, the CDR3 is TGTGCTAGCAGCCTCGACTACCACACAGATACGCAGTATTTT.

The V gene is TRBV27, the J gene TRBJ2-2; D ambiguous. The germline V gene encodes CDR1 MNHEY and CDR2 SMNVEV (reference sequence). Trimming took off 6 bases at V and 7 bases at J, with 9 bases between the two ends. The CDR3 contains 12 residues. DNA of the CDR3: TGTGCCAGCAGCCAGCGTGGCGGGGAGCTGTTTTTT. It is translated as CASSQRGGELFF.

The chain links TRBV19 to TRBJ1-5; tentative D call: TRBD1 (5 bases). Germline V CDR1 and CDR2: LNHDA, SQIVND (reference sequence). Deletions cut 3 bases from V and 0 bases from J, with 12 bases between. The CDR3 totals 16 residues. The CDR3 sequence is CASSIIIGVSNQPQHF. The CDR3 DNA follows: TGTGCCAGTAGTATCATTATAGGGGTTAGCAATCAGCCCCAGCATTTT.

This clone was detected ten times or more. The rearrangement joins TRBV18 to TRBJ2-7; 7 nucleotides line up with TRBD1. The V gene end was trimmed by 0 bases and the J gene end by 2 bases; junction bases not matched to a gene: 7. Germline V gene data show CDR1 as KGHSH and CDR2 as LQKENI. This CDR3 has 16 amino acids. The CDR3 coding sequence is TGTGCCAGCTCACCACCTTTGACAGGGAGCCCCTACGAGCAGTACTTC. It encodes CASSPPLTGSPYEQYF.

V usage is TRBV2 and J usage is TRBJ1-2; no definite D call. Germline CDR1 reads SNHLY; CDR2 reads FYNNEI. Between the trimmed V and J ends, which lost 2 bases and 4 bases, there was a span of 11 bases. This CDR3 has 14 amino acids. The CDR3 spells CASSESAAVYGYTF. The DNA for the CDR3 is TGTGCCAGCAGTGAAAGCGCAGCCGTCTATGGCTACACCTTC.

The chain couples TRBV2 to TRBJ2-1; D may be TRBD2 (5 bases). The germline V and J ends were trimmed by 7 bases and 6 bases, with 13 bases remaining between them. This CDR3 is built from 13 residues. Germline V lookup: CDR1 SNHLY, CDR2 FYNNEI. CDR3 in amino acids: CASTVVRGNEQFF. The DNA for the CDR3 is TGTGCCAGCACGGTAGTTCGGGGCAATGAGCAGTTCTTC.

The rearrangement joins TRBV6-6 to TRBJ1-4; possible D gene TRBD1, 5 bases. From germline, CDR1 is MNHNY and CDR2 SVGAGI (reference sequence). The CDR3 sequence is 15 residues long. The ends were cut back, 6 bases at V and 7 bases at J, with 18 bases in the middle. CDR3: CASSTSDRRGEKLFF. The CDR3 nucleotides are TGTGCCAGCAGCACCTCCGACAGACGTGGTGAAAAACTGTTTTTT.

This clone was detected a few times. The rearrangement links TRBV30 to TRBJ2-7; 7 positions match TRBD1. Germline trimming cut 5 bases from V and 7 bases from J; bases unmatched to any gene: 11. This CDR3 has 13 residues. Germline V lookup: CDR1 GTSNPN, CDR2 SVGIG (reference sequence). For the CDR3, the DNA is TGTGCCTGGGTGGCGACAGGGTATGGAGAGCAGTACTTC. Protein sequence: CAWVATGYGEQYF.

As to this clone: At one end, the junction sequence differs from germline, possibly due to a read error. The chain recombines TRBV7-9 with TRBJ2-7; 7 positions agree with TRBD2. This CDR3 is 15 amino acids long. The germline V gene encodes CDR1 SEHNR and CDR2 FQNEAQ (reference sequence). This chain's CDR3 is CSSSQPGGFDYEQYF. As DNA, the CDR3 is TGTTCCAGCAGCCAACCGGGGGGTTTTGACTACGAGCAGTACTTC.

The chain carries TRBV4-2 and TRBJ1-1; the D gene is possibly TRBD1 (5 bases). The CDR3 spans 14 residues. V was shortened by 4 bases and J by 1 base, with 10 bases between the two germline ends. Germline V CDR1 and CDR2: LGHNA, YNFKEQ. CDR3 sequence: CASSRGGSNTEAFF. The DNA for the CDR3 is TGTGCCAGCAGCCGGGGGGGTTCGAACACTGAAGCTTTCTTT.

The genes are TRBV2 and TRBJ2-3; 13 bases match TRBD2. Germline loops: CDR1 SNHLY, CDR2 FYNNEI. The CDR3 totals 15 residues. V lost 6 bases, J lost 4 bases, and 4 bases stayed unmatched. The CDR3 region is CASRFTSGGADTQYF. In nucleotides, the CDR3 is TGTGCCAGCAGATTCACTAGCGGGGGGGCAGATACGCAGTATTTT.

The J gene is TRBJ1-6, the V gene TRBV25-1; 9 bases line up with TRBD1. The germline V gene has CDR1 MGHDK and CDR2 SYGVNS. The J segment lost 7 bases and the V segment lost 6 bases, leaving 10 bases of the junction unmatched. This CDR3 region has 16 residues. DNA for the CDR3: TGTGCCAGCAGCGATACCGGGACAGGGCTCAATTCACCCCTCCACTTT. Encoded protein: CASSDTGTGLNSPLHF.

The CDR3 coding sequence is TGCGCCAGCAGCCAAGACAGGGGCCACTATGGCTACACCTTC. Protein: CASSQDRGHYGYTF. This sequence joins TRBV4-1 and TRBJ1-2; D possibly corresponds to TRBD1 (6 bases). Per the germline V gene, CDR1 is MGHRA and CDR2 is YSYEKL. The CDR3 is made up of 14 amino acids. V lost 0 bases to trimming and J lost 3 bases, with 8 bases between them.

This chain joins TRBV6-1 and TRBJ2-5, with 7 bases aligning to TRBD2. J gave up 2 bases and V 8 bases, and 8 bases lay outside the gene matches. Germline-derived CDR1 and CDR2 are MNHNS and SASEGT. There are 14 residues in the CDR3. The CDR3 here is CASVERDFQETQYF. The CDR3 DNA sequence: TGTGCCAGCGTCGAGCGGGACTTTCAAGAGACCCAGTACTTC.

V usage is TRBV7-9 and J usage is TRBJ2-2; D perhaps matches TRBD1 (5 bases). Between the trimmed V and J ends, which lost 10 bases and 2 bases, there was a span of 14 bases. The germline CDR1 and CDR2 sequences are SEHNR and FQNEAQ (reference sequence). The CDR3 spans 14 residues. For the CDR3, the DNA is TGTGCCATCTTGGGGCTACCTAACACCGGGGAGCTGTTTTTT. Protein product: CAILGLPNTGELFF.

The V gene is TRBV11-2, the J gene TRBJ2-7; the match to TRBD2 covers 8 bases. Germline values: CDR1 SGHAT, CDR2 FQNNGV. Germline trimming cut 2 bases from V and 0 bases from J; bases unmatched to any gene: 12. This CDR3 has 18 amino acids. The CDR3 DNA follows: TGTGCCAGCAGCTTAAATTCGGGGGGGGGAGCTTTCTCCTACGAGCAGTACTTC. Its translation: CASSLNSGGGAFSYEQYF.

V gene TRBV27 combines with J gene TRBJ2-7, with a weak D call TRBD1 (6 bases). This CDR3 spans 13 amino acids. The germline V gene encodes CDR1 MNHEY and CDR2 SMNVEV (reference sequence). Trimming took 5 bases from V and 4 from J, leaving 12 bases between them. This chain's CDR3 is CASSTGLPYEQYF. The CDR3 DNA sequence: TGTGCCAGCAGTACAGGGCTTCCTTACGAGCAGTACTTC.

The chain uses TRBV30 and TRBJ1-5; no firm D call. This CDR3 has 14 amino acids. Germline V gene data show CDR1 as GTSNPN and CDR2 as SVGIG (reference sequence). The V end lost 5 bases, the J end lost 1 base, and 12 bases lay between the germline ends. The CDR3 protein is CAWSPLASNQPQHF. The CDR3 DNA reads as TGTGCCTGGTCCCCCCTCGCGAGCAATCAGCCCCAGCATTTT.

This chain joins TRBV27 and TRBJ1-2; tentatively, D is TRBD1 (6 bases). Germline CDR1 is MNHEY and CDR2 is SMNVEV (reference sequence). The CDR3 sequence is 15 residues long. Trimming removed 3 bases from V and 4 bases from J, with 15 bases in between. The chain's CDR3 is CASSLLGAGVYGYTF. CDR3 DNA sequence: TGTGCCAGCAGTTTGCTGGGGGCGGGTGTCTATGGCTACACCTTC.

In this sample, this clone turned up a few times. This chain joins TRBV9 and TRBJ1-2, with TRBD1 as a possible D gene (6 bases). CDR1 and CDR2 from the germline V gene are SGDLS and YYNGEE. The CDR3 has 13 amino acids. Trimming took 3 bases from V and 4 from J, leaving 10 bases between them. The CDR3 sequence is CASSAGQSYGYTF. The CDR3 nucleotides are TGTGCCAGCAGCGCCGGACAGAGCTATGGCTACACCTTC.

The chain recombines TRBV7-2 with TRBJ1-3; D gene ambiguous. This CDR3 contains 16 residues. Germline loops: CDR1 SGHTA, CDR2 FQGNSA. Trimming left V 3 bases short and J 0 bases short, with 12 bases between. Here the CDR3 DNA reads TGTGCCAGCAGCTTCGTAGCTTTCTCCTCTGGAAACACCATATATTTT. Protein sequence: CASSFVAFSSGNTIYF.

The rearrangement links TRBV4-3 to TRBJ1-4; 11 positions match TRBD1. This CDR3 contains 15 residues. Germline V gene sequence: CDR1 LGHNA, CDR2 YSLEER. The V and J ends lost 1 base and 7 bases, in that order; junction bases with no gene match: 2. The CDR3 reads CASSQGDRGSEKLFF. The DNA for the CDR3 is TGCGCCAGCAGCCAAGGGGACAGGGGGAGTGAAAAACTGTTTTTT.